This T cell receptor beta chain was recorded in a study of tumor-infiltrating lymphocytes in primary liver carcinoma. Across the whole study: All patients, whether men or women, fell within 30 to 69 years of age. Sequencing of the samples generated roughly 3.5 to 7.13 million productive TCRbeta reads, with similar yields across tissue types.

With around 490 ng total RNA as template and a constant-region primer, TCR beta cDNA was made. Researchers made the TCR beta libraries by running three nested multiplex PCR rounds with slightly modified ARM-PCR. The first two PCR rounds used TRBV1-TRBV30 forward primers with a C-beta reverse primer, roughly 10 cycles each. TCRdb itself ran the multiplex PCR reads through MiXCR, one entry per CDR3 protein. The sample holds 75,000 to 90,000 distinct CDR3 sequences, around 70% seen once. Trimming took 5 bases from V and 1 from J, leaving 21 bases between them. The CDR3 has 17 amino acids. From germline, CDR1 is MNHEY and CDR2 SMNVEV (reference sequence). With respect to this clonotype: Antigen specificity is unknown.

Investigators took RNA and DNA out together from 20-30 mg of unsorted bulk tissue. Samples came from superior, inferior, lateral poles and tumor centre. The study, taken as a whole, reports: Overlap between tumor regions exceeded overlap of tumor with adjacent tissue or blood.

The sequencing input was liver tumor tissue from sampling region 1. Subset noted: tumor region T1, superior pole. This receptor was identified in a man between 40 and 49 years old with primary liver carcinoma and hepatitis B virus infection. This chain uses TRBV27 with TRBJ2-7, with D maybe TRBD2 (5 bases). The CDR3 nucleotides read TGTGCCAGCAGTGGAAGAAACCGGGAAAGCCCTTCCTACGAGCAGTACTTC. This encodes CASSGRNRESPSYEQYF.